This is a list of T cell receptor beta chains from one sample in a study of blood T cell repertoires in COVID-19. Generated by immunoSEQ multiplex PCR, the TCRdb table keeps only in-frame clones and is missing some. The sample includes 200,000 or so clones, about 80% of them seen just once. The material sequenced was peripheral blood. Receptor source: a man aged 25 to 40 with active or convalescent COVID-19. Both conserved end residues are part of each CDR3. D genes are given only for firm matches. Clone sizes are given selectively: once, few, many, or a class where the clone is expanded.

j_call: TRBJ2-5
v_call: TRBV4-3
d_call: TRBD2
clone_size: once
cdr3_nt: TGCGCCAGCAGCCAAGACCTAGCGGAAGAGACCCAGTACTTC
cdr3_aa: CASSQDLAEETQYF

j_call: TRBJ2-5
v_call: TRBV3-1/TRBV3-2
d_call: TRBD1
clone_size: -
cdr3_nt: TGTGCCAGCAGCCCCCGGACAGGGCAGGAGACCCAGTACTTC
cdr3_aa: CASSPRTGQETQYF

j_call: TRBJ1-2
v_call: TRBV6-2/TRBV6-3
d_call: TRBD1
clone_size: -
cdr3_nt: TGTGCCAGCAGTAGGGGACAGGGCGGTGGCTACACCTTC
cdr3_aa: CASSRGQGGGYTF

j_call: TRBJ1-1
v_call: TRBV13
d_call: TRBD1
clone_size: -
cdr3_nt: TGTGCCAGCAGCCCCGGACAGGGGATGAACACTGAAGCTTTCTTT
cdr3_aa: CASSPGQGMNTEAFF

j_call: TRBJ1-6
v_call: TRBV5-4
d_call: -
clone_size: few
cdr3_nt: TGTGCCAGCAGCTTGGGGCAGGGGTCCGATTCACCCCTCCACTTT
cdr3_aa: CASSLGQGSDSPLHF

j_call: TRBJ1-5
v_call: TRBV2
d_call: -
clone_size: -
cdr3_nt: TGTGCCAGCGGATGGGCGGGGTATAGCAATCAGCCCCAGCATTTT
cdr3_aa: CASGWAGYSNQPQHF

j_call: TRBJ2-1
v_call: TRBV11-3
d_call: TRBD2
clone_size: -
cdr3_nt: TGTGCCAGCAGCGCGCGACTAGCGGGGGGGGACAATGAGCAGTTCTTC
cdr3_aa: CASSARLAGGDNEQFF

j_call: TRBJ1-5
v_call: TRBV19
d_call: -
clone_size: -
cdr3_nt: TGTGCCAGTAGTATCCCGGGGGGGAGCAATCAGCCCCAGCATTTT
cdr3_aa: CASSIPGGSNQPQHF

j_call: TRBJ1-1
v_call: TRBV11-2
d_call: -
clone_size: -
cdr3_nt: TGTGCCAGCAGATCCAGGGTTACCCGCACTGAAGCTTTCTTT
cdr3_aa: CASRSRVTRTEAFF

j_call: TRBJ1-6
v_call: TRBV9
d_call: TRBD1
clone_size: -
cdr3_nt: TGTGCCAGCAGCGAGAGCACAGGGGGAATTAGAAATTCACCCCTCCACTTT
cdr3_aa: CASSESTGGIRNSPLHF

j_call: TRBJ1-4
v_call: TRBV6-6
d_call: TRBD1
clone_size: -
cdr3_nt: TGTGCCAGCAGTTACGGGGGACAGACGGCTAATGAAAAACTGTTTTTT
cdr3_aa: CASSYGGQTANEKLFF

j_call: TRBJ1-6
v_call: TRBV5-1
d_call: TRBD1
clone_size: -
cdr3_nt: TGCGCCAGCGCGAGGCCGGGACAGTATAATTCACCCCTCCACTTT
cdr3_aa: CASARPGQYNSPLHF

j_call: TRBJ2-1
v_call: TRBV7-3
d_call: -
clone_size: -
cdr3_nt: TGTGCCAGCAGCTTAACGGCGGGGAAAGACAATGAGCAGTTCTTC
cdr3_aa: CASSLTAGKDNEQFF

j_call: TRBJ1-5
v_call: TRBV28
d_call: -
clone_size: -
cdr3_nt: TGTGCCATGGGAGCCCCTCGGGGGCCCCAGCATTTT
cdr3_aa: CAMGAPRGPQHF

j_call: TRBJ2-7
v_call: TRBV18
d_call: -
clone_size: -
cdr3_nt: TGTGCCAGCTCACCACCGGTCAGGGGAAGCGACGAGCAGTACTTC
cdr3_aa: CASSPPVRGSDEQYF

j_call: TRBJ1-4
v_call: TRBV5-1
d_call: -
clone_size: -
cdr3_nt: TGCGCCAGCAGCTCCAATCGGGGGGCAGGAGAAAAACTGTTTTTT
cdr3_aa: CASSSNRGAGEKLFF

j_call: TRBJ1-2
v_call: TRBV7-6
d_call: TRBD1
clone_size: -
cdr3_nt: TGTGCCAGCAGCTCGGACAGGTCTTCTCACTATGGCTACACCTTC
cdr3_aa: CASSSDRSSHYGYTF

j_call: TRBJ1-1
v_call: TRBV3-1/TRBV3-2
d_call: -
clone_size: -
cdr3_nt: TGTGCCAGCAGCCCCCCCCGCCTGGAGGACACTGAAGCTTTCTTT
cdr3_aa: CASSPPRLEDTEAFF

j_call: TRBJ1-4
v_call: TRBV3-1/TRBV3-2
d_call: -
clone_size: -
cdr3_nt: TGTGCCAGCAGCCAAGGACAGGCATCTAATGAAAAACTGTTTTTT
cdr3_aa: CASSQGQASNEKLFF

j_call: TRBJ2-7
v_call: TRBV5-4
d_call: TRBD1
clone_size: -
cdr3_nt: TGTGCCAGCAGCCGACCCGGGACAGAGGGCTACGAGCAGTACTTC
cdr3_aa: CASSRPGTEGYEQYF

j_call: TRBJ2-4
v_call: TRBV20-1
d_call: -
clone_size: -
cdr3_nt: TGCAGTGCTGGTGACAGGCAAAACATTCAGTACTTC
cdr3_aa: CSAGDRQNIQYF